This T cell receptor (beta chain) was identified in a study of control samples from healthy donors and cancer patients (TCRdb year 2020). From the cysteine through the phenylalanine, the CDR3 covers 15 amino acids. Just CDR3 DNA is preserved here, 45 bases in frame from base 1. According to the germline V gene, CDR1 reads MGHRA and CDR2 reads YSYEKL. Between the V and J ends, shortened by 1 base and 1 base respectively, the junction contains 10 bases. Libraries were prepared through the immunoSEQ multiplex PCR assay. TCRdb holds this immuneACCESS table with in-frame rearrangements only. Some clones are missing; in checked studies, unresolved V genes explain under half, and the rest has no known cause. Recorded for this sample are some 170,000 clones; roughly 95% of them occurred a single time. Jointly, the top ten make up about 0.94% of the sample. With regard to this clone: The antigen this receptor binds is unknown. Base qualities are not recorded, but no much larger clone differs from it by a single base.

The rearranged chain carries TRBV4-1 and TRBJ1-1, with the identity of the D gene unclear. Sequencing input: blood. The receptor comes from a woman aged 25-40 years in good health. The nucleotide sequence reads TGCGCCAGCAGCCAAGCTTTCCCCGGGAACACTGAAGCTTTCTTT. It specifies CASSQAFPGNTEAFF.